This T cell receptor beta chain was captured by sequencing in a study of blood T cell repertoires in COVID-19 (TCRdb year 2020). Context from the whole study: Samples from collaborators originated in the United States, Italy and Spain and spanned both the acute and convalescent phases of COVID-19. The prospective study material was composed of cDNA or gDNA derived from T cells, B-cell-depleted T cells, or PBMCs. Subjects who had been exposed to COVID-19, were actively infected with it, or had recovered from it provided the deeply sampled blood TCRbeta repertoires that made up the dataset. The repertoires were released in a freely available public database intended as a resource for research on the immune response to SARS-CoV-2. Samples were obtained from the ongoing ImmuneRACE study (first 160 participants) and from 1,254 subjects provided by 6 global collaborators. A de-identified subject ID, COVID-19 status, age in years and sex were almost always included in the sample metadata. Where available, HLA class I and class II types were obtained from metadata supplied by the sample provider rather than from assay-based typing. Paper-wide results and their limitations: The amount of clinical and demographic metadata varied by source and participant and was provided uncurated.

As concerns this clone: Its antigen specificity is not known. No quality values exist for individual bases; no much larger clone is one base distant.

Collaborating institutions collected whole blood in K2EDTA tubes following their own protocols. For TCRbeta analysis, collaborators shipped samples as frozen whole blood, isolated PBMCs, or DNA extracted from either of those sample types. TCRbeta CDR3 regions were amplified from genomic DNA using the immunoSEQ Assay, a bias-controlled multiplex PCR. The paper's processing steps were these. The number of nucleated cells in each sample was estimated from the amplification of reference gene primers within the assay. Sequence reads were collapsed and filtered to measure the absolute abundance of every unique TCRbeta CDR3 rearrangement. For each sample, productive Simpson clonality was calculated as the square root of Simpson's diversity index across productive rearrangements. Imported from immuneACCESS, the table was reduced by TCRdb to in-frame sequences with V and J called. These copies leave out some clones; in studies compared against another copy, an unresolved V gene accounts for under half, and the cause of the remainder is not known. V and J calls plus clone size are reproduced from that table; the DNA served to infer D and trimming. The sample table records under 50,000 clones; more than 70% of these occur just once. The ten largest clonotypes hold about 35% of the sample.

V drops 10 bases and J drops 7 bases, leaving 13 bases in between. CDR1 MDHEN and CDR2 SYDVKM were looked up in the germline V gene. From cysteine to phenylalanine, the CDR3 is 11 amino acids long. Just the 33-base CDR3 DNA is kept, in frame starting at base 1. The chain was built from TRBV28 and TRBJ1-2, with TRBD1 tentatively as D gene (6 bases match). The sequence derives from a man in his 70s with active COVID-19. Sequenced sample: peripheral blood. This receptor has the CDR3 CATTGGAGYTF. The nucleotide sequence reads TGTGCCACCACGGGGGGGGCTGGCTACACCTTC.